This TCR beta chain was captured by sequencing in a study of T cell repertoires in cytomegalovirus infection. Overall study: Use of recently identified HLA-C-restricted and well-studied HLA-B-restricted CMV epitopes was part of the study. Both CMV infection and a matching HLA type were indicated by public TCR beta signatures.

TCRdb processed the reads anew with MiXCR; each CDR3 protein has one entry. Among 100,000 to 150,000 distinct CDR3 sequences listed, around 32% were seen once. V gave up 5 bases and J gave up 7 bases, with 24 bases separating them. The V gene's germline CDR1 is SEHNR and CDR2 FQNEAQ (reference sequence). The CDR3 is 17 amino acids. Overall study results and limits: Carriers of CMV and the relevant HLA type were discriminated by public TCR beta frequency. The ex vivo response was dominated by HLA-C-restricted CMV-specific TCR beta clonotypes.

The table lists this clonotype with many counts. As yet, its antigen is unknown. The chain carries TRBV7-9 and TRBJ2-1; D may be TRBD2 (7 bases). The origin of this receptor is a human donor in good health (CMV status not recorded). Some clones in this sample may be carry-over from other donors' samples. The source was CD8+ T cells from cultured PBMCs, collected from culture after CMV antigen stimulation. CDR3 protein: CASSRLELTGGWNEQFF. CDR3 DNA: TGTGCCAGCAGCCGGCTAGAATTGACGGGGGGCTGGAATGAGCAGTTCTTC.